This T cell receptor beta chain originates from a study of response to subunit inactivated influenza vaccine. Trimming cost V 7 bases and J 2 bases; bases outside gene matches: 5. This CDR3 spans 13 amino acids. Germline values: CDR1 SQVTM, CDR2 ANQGSEA. TCRdb reanalysed the RT-PCR reads using MiXCR and keeps one entry per CDR3 protein. The repertoire holds some 150,000 distinct CDR3 sequences, with about an eighth as singletons. Separately, the same data were catalogued under a study of T cells expressing NK-cell markers. From that paper: Beta-chain TCR cDNA was generated via 5'RACE template switching with UMIs. The TCR beta repertoires were obtained from sorted CD3+CD56+NKG2C+, CD3+CD56+NKG2C- and CD3+CD56-NKG2C+ T cells. One of eight sequenced donors was HCMV-seronegative; the other seven were seropositive. Dominant NKG2C+ clonotype frequencies of about 1.0-7.0% of CD8+ T cells were measured in five or six donors. Several of the donors also had these clonotypes leading their CD3+CD56-NKG2C+ fraction.

The chain couples TRBV29-1 to TRBJ2-1; 7 nucleotides line up with TRBD2. Sequences were derived from CD8+ T cells sorted from PBMCs, sampled 12 days after vaccination. This receptor was identified in a man aged 45-65 years who received an inactivated influenza vaccine. The CDR3: CSGLGLPYNEQFF. The CDR3 DNA reads TGCAGCGGGTTGGGACTACCCTACAATGAGCAGTTCTTC.